A selection of T cell receptor beta chains follows, all from one sample in a study of T cell changes during pregnancy in multiple sclerosis. TCRdb keeps only in-frame clones here, not all; method: immunoSEQ multiplex PCR. The sample records about 70,000 clones, nearly 95% being singletons. The material sequenced was CD4+ T cells from peripheral blood mononuclear cells, taken after pregnancy. The receptor set was obtained from a female donor with multiple sclerosis, enrolled in a pregnancy study. Both conserved end residues are part of each CDR3. Fields, in order: J gene, clone size, V gene, D gene, CDR3 DNA, CDR3 protein. A D gene is named only where the DNA matches it firmly. Clone size is given for some rows only: seen once, a few or many times, or a class if the clone is expanded.

J: TRBJ1-2
size: NA
V: TRBV28
D: NA
DNA: TGTGCCAGCAGCCCGCCAGGGGATGTGGGCGGCTACACCTTC
CDR3: CASSPPGDVGGYTF

J: TRBJ2-3
size: NA
V: TRBV9
D: TRBD2
DNA: TGTGCCAGCAGCGTACTCAGCCTAGCGGGAGATACGCAGTATTTT
CDR3: CASSVLSLAGDTQYF

J: TRBJ2-1
size: NA
V: TRBV11-1
D: TRBD2
DNA: TGTGCCAGCAGCCAATCTACTAGCGGTAGCTACAATGAGCAGTTCTTC
CDR3: CASSQSTSGSYNEQFF

J: TRBJ1-2
size: NA
V: TRBV6-1
D: NA
DNA: TGTGCCAGCAGTGAAGCGCTTGGAGGGAAGTATGGCTACACCTTC
CDR3: CASSEALGGKYGYTF

J: TRBJ2-2
size: NA
V: TRBV30
D: TRBD2
DNA: TGTGCCTGGAGTGTACTAGCGGGAAAGGGGGAGCTGTTTTTT
CDR3: CAWSVLAGKGELFF

J: TRBJ2-7
size: NA
V: TRBV28
D: NA
DNA: TGTGCCTTGCAGCGTCCCGGCTCCTACGAGCAGTACTTC
CDR3: CALQRPGSYEQYF

J: TRBJ1-6
size: NA
V: TRBV6-5
D: NA
DNA: TGTGCCAGCAGTTATGATTACTATATGACCTCACCCCTCCACTTT
CDR3: CASSYDYYMTSPLHF

J: TRBJ1-2
size: NA
V: TRBV7-6
D: TRBD1
DNA: TGTGCCAGCAGCTTAGGGACAGGGATAGATGGCTACACCTTC
CDR3: CASSLGTGIDGYTF

J: TRBJ2-3
size: NA
V: TRBV13
D: NA
DNA: TGTGCCAGCAGCCAATACACGGATACGCAGTATTTT
CDR3: CASSQYTDTQYF

J: TRBJ2-7
size: NA
V: TRBV14
D: TRBD1
DNA: TGTGCCAGCAGCCAAGATAGGGCCGGGACAGCTTCCTACGAGCAGTACTTC
CDR3: CASSQDRAGTASYEQYF

J: TRBJ1-3
size: NA
V: TRBV18
D: TRBD1
DNA: TGTGCCAGCTCACCGAGGGACAGAGTCAACTCTGGAAACACCATATATTTT
CDR3: CASSPRDRVNSGNTIYF

J: TRBJ2-2
size: NA
V: TRBV9
D: TRBD2
DNA: TGTGCCAGCAGCGTTTCCGGGAGGCCCCTCACCGGGGAGCTGTTTTTT
CDR3: CASSVSGRPLTGELFF

J: TRBJ2-1
size: NA
V: TRBV5-1
D: TRBD2
DNA: TGCGCCAGCAGCTACGGACTAGCGGGACCCAATGAGCAGTTCTTC
CDR3: CASSYGLAGPNEQFF

J: TRBJ2-1
size: NA
V: TRBV7-8
D: NA
DNA: TGTGCCAGCAGCTTAAAACGGAGCTCCTACAATGAGCAGTTCTTC
CDR3: CASSLKRSSYNEQFF

J: TRBJ2-7
size: NA
V: TRBV2
D: NA
DNA: TGTGCCAGCAGTGAAGTCGACAGGAACTCCTACGAGCAGTACTTC
CDR3: CASSEVDRNSYEQYF

J: TRBJ1-5
size: NA
V: TRBV6-1
D: TRBD1
DNA: TGTGCCAGCATGGGACAGGGTGGTCAGCCCCAGCATTTT
CDR3: CASMGQGGQPQHF

J: TRBJ1-5
size: NA
V: TRBV6-5
D: NA
DNA: TGTGCCAGCAGTAACAGGGCCAGTGAGCCCCAGCATTTT
CDR3: CASSNRASEPQHF

J: TRBJ1-1
size: NA
V: TRBV27
D: TRBD1
DNA: TGTGCCAGCAGTGCCAGGGGGCTGTACACTGAAGCTTTCTTT
CDR3: CASSARGLYTEAFF

J: TRBJ1-1
size: NA
V: TRBV30
D: NA
DNA: TGTGCCTGGAGTCTGACATTGGGGAACACTGAAGCTTTCTTT
CDR3: CAWSLTLGNTEAFF

J: TRBJ1-3
size: NA
V: TRBV9
D: NA
DNA: TGTGCCAGCAGCGCATCATGGGAGGGGATCCGAGCTGGAAACACCATATATTTT
CDR3: CASSASWEGIRAGNTIYF

J: TRBJ2-3
size: NA
V: TRBV6-1
D: TRBD2
DNA: TGTGCCAGCAGCCCTAGCGGGGGAACAGATACGCAGTATTTT
CDR3: CASSPSGGTDTQYF

J: TRBJ2-5
size: NA
V: TRBV5-4
D: TRBD2
DNA: TGTGCCAGCAGCTTCCCTAGGGGGACTAGCGTTGCGACCCAGTACTTC
CDR3: CASSFPRGTSVATQYF

J: TRBJ2-5
size: NA
V: TRBV19
D: TRBD2
DNA: TGTGCCAGCGGGGCGGGGGGAAAAGTCCAAGAGACCCAGTACTTC
CDR3: CASGAGGKVQETQYF

J: TRBJ1-1
size: once
V: TRBV5-4
D: NA
DNA: TGTGCCAGCAGCTCCGCGGGGGTTGTGGTGAACACTGAAGCTTTCTTT
CDR3: CASSSAGVVVNTEAFF

J: TRBJ2-5
size: NA
V: TRBV6-5
D: NA
DNA: TGTGCCAGCAGACCCCTGGCGGGGTTGGCAGAGACCCAGTACTTC
CDR3: CASRPLAGLAETQYF

J: TRBJ2-3
size: NA
V: TRBV5-1
D: NA
DNA: TGCGCCAGCAGCTTGGTTCAGAGCACAGATACGCAGTATTTT
CDR3: CASSLVQSTDTQYF

J: TRBJ1-1
size: NA
V: TRBV6-6
D: NA
DNA: TGTGCCAGCAGTTACTCGAATAGGGGCACTGAAGCTTTCTTT
CDR3: CASSYSNRGTEAFF

J: TRBJ2-1
size: NA
V: TRBV19
D: TRBD2
DNA: TGTGCCTATAGCGGGACGGACAATGAGCAGTTCTTC
CDR3: CAYSGTDNEQFF

J: TRBJ1-2
size: NA
V: TRBV2
D: TRBD1
DNA: TGTGCCAGCAACACAGGGGGGGATGGCTACACCTTC
CDR3: CASNTGGDGYTF

J: TRBJ2-5
size: NA
V: TRBV5-1
D: TRBD2
DNA: TGCGCCAGCAGCAATGGGACTAGCGGCTCAACCCAGTACTTC
CDR3: CASSNGTSGSTQYF

J: TRBJ2-2
size: NA
V: TRBV9
D: NA
DNA: TGTGCCAGCAGCATTGTTGACAGGACCGGGGAGCTGTTTTTT
CDR3: CASSIVDRTGELFF

J: TRBJ2-1
size: NA
V: TRBV6-5
D: TRBD2
DNA: TGTGCCAGCAGTCGCGGGACTAGTCTGAGTGAGCAGTTCTTC
CDR3: CASSRGTSLSEQFF

J: TRBJ1-2
size: NA
V: TRBV19
D: NA
DNA: TGTGCCAGTAGTCCCACCCGACGGGGTCGGGTCTATGGCTACACCTTC
CDR3: CASSPTRRGRVYGYTF

J: TRBJ2-2
size: NA
V: TRBV19
D: NA
DNA: TGTGCCAGTAGGTCCGGGACTGGGAACACCGGGGAGCTGTTTTTT
CDR3: CASRSGTGNTGELFF

J: TRBJ2-2
size: NA
V: TRBV5-6
D: NA
DNA: TGTGCCAGCAGCCCGGCGGTCACCGGGGAGCTGTTTTTT
CDR3: CASSPAVTGELFF

J: TRBJ1-1
size: NA
V: TRBV2
D: TRBD1
DNA: TGTGCCAGCAGTGGAGAGGGACAGGGAGCGACTGAAGCTTTCTTT
CDR3: CASSGEGQGATEAFF

J: TRBJ2-7
size: NA
V: TRBV5-5
D: TRBD1
DNA: TGTGCCAGCAGCACGGGGACAGGGGTCTACGAGCAGTACTTC
CDR3: CASSTGTGVYEQYF

J: TRBJ2-3
size: NA
V: TRBV28
D: NA
DNA: TGTGCCAGTGAAGAACAGGGCCGCACAGATACGCAGTATTTT
CDR3: CASEEQGRTDTQYF

J: TRBJ1-4
size: NA
V: TRBV4-2
D: NA
DNA: TGTGCCAGCAGCGTTGAGGGTGAAAAACTGTTTTTT
CDR3: CASSVEGEKLFF

J: TRBJ2-1
size: NA
V: TRBV11-3
D: NA
DNA: TGTGCCAGCAGCTTAGTAAGGGGTAATGAGCAGTTCTTC
CDR3: CASSLVRGNEQFF

J: TRBJ1-2
size: NA
V: TRBV29-1
D: NA
DNA: TGCAGCGTTGGGGAAGGGCGGGGCGGCTACACCTTC
CDR3: CSVGEGRGGYTF

J: TRBJ1-2
size: NA
V: TRBV27
D: NA
DNA: TGTGCCAGCAGTTTTTTCCCAAGGGCCGAGCGGCCTCATGGCTACACCTTC
CDR3: CASSFFPRAERPHGYTF